These 6 T cell receptor beta chains originate from one sample sequenced in a study of OX40 agonist ivuxolimab in advanced cancers. Sequencing used immunoSEQ multiplex PCR; TCRdb keeps in-frame clones, though not all of them. The sample yields roughly 11,000 clones, around 76% seen once. The sample consisted of CD4+ or CD8+ T cells sorted from blood, taken in a trial of the OX40 agonist ivuxolimab. These receptors were obtained from an adult with an advanced solid tumor such as melanoma, head and neck, liver or kidney cancer.

V usage is TRBV5-8 and J usage is TRBJ1-5; unclear D gene. The CDR3 length is 12 residues. Per germline, CDR1 SGHTS and CDR2 YDEGEE. V was trimmed by 4 bases and J by 16 bases, leaving 18 bases between them. CDR3 loop: CASSLGRVLGHF. The DNA of the CDR3 is TGTGCCAGCAGCCTCGGGAGGGTCCTTGGTCATTTT.

This rearrangement joins TRBV6-5 to TRBJ2-7; 9 nucleotides agree with TRBD2. CDR3 size: 13 residues. Germline V CDR1 and CDR2: MNHEY, SVGAGI. J lost 2 bases, V lost 9 bases, and 5 bases had no gene match. CDR3 loop: CASTGTSPYEQYF. The CDR3 bases are TGTGCCAGTACCGGGACTAGCCCCTACGAGCAGTACTTC.

This clone was observed once. The V call is TRBV6-9, the J call TRBJ2-7, with D perhaps matching TRBD1 (6 bases). Germline CDR1 and CDR2: MNHGY and SVAAGI. V shed 5 bases and J shed 4 bases, with 9 bases lying between them. The CDR3 covers 12 residues. The chain's CDR3 is CASSLTGYEQYF. DNA for the CDR3: TGTGCCAGCAGTCTTACAGGGTACGAGCAGTACTTC.

CDR3 nucleotide sequence: TGTGCCACCGCACCGGACTTCCGCACAGATACGCAGTATTTT. Its translation: CATAPDFRTDTQYF. The V and J genes are TRBV28 and TRBJ2-3, with D possibly being TRBD2 (5 bases). Germline V gene sequence: CDR1 MDHEN, CDR2 SYDVKM. V shed 10 bases and J shed 1 base, with 15 bases lying between them. The CDR3 runs to 14 residues.

In its sample, this clone is medium-sized. This chain joins TRBV7-9 and TRBJ2-7, with a weak D call TRBD2 (6 bases). CDR3 length: 16 amino acids. Germline values: CDR1 SEHNR, CDR2 FQNEAQ (reference sequence). V was clipped by 0 bases and J by 0 bases, with 12 bases between them. CDR3 in amino acids: CASSLAGSALSYEQYV. In DNA form, the CDR3 reads TGTGCCAGCAGCTTAGCCGGGAGCGCACTCTCCTACGAGCAGTACGTC.

This chain joins TRBV16 and TRBJ1-5, with 7 nucleotides matching TRBD1. The CDR3 length is 15 residues. Germline CDR1 KGHSY, CDR2 FQNENV. Germline trimming cut 0 bases from V and 5 bases from J; bases unmatched to any gene: 4. In DNA form, the CDR3 reads TGTGCCAGCAGCCAATCAAACAGGGGCGATCAGCCCCAGCATTTT. Translation gives CASSQSNRGDQPQHF.